The entry below describes one T cell receptor (beta chain). J gave up 3 bases and V 1 base, and 8 bases lay outside the gene matches. The V gene's germline CDR1 is LGHNA and CDR2 YNFKEQ. The CDR3 totals 18 residues. The source of the sample is a study of T cells in localized non-small cell lung cancer. Libraries were prepared by immunoSEQ multiplex PCR; TCRdb keeps only in-frame clonotypes and omits some of them. The data contain about 130,000 clones, approximately 88% of them singletons. The rearrangement uses TRBV4-2 and TRBJ2-2; TRBD2 matches 10 bases. The TCR comes from a female donor aged 60 or older with stage I lung adenocarcinoma. The sequencing here drew on peripheral blood, taken before any cancer treatment. As DNA, the CDR3 is TGTGCCAGCAGCCAAGGATGGGGAGGACTAGCGGACACCGGGGAGCTGTTTTTT. Its protein product is CASSQGWGGLADTGELFF.